These 14 T cell receptor beta chains originate from one sample sequenced in a study of T cell responses to AZD1222 COVID-19 vaccine. Method: immunoSEQ multiplex PCR; TCRdb's copy keeps in-frame clones and lacks some. The data contain around 130,000 clones, roughly 92% of them singletons. The source material was peripheral blood, sampled 28 days after the second AZD1222 dose. The receptors stem from an adult who received the AZD1222 COVID-19 vaccine.

This chain joins TRBV7-9 and TRBJ2-7, with 8 positions matching TRBD1. This CDR3 contains 14 residues. CDR1 is SEHNR, CDR2 FQNEAQ, per germline (reference sequence). V lost 4 bases to trimming and J lost 2 bases; unmatched junction nucleotides: 4. CDR3 DNA sequence: TGTGCCAGCAGCTCAGGACAGGGAACCTACGAGCAGTACTTC. Translated: CASSSGQGTYEQYF.

V and J are TRBV2 and TRBJ1-5; D is perhaps TRBD1 (6 bases). Germline lookup yields CDR1 SNHLY and CDR2 FYNNEI. The germline V and J ends were trimmed by 4 bases and 8 bases, with 15 bases remaining between them. This CDR3 is 14 amino acids long. The CDR3 reads CASSAGDTHKPQHF. CDR3 DNA: TGTGCCAGCAGTGCTGGGGACACACATAAGCCCCAGCATTTT.

The gene calls are TRBV12-2 and TRBJ1-4; the table's D call, TRBD1, has no DNA check behind it. TRBV12-2 is a pseudogene. The CDR3 runs 15 residues. CDR3 nucleotides: TGTGCAAGTCGCTGTCTGGGACAGGGGGATGAAAAACTGTTTTTT. Protein: CASRCLGQGDEKLFF.

This clone was seen just once. V gene TRBV27 combines with J gene TRBJ1-2, with 8 positions matching TRBD1. The J segment lost 4 bases and the V segment lost 6 bases, leaving 7 bases of the junction unmatched. The germline CDR1 and CDR2 sequences are MNHEY and SMNVEV (reference sequence). The CDR3 extends over 14 amino acids. In DNA form, the CDR3 reads TGTGCCAGCAGCCTGGACAGGGTAGCCTATGGCTACACCTTC. Translating it yields CASSLDRVAYGYTF.

This chain uses TRBV7-2 with TRBJ2-5; D gene uncertain. CDR1 and CDR2 (germline): SGHTA, FQGNSA. The V end lost 1 base, the J end lost 5 bases, and 11 bases lay between the germline ends. CDR3 length: 14 amino acids. CDR3 in amino acids: CASSLVWVGETQYF. In DNA form, the CDR3 reads TGTGCCAGCAGCTTAGTCTGGGTCGGGGAGACCCAGTACTTC.

This chain uses TRBV6-6 with TRBJ1-4; D may be TRBD1 (6 bases). V dropped 0 bases and J dropped 5 bases, with 10 bases sitting between them. This CDR3 contains 15 residues. In germline, CDR1 is MNHNY, CDR2 SVGAGI (reference sequence). The CDR3 DNA reads TGTGCCAGCAGTTACTCACAGGGAGGAAATGAAAAACTGTTTTTT. It codes for CASSYSQGGNEKLFF.

The genes are TRBV2 and TRBJ2-6, with TRBD1 matching 10 bases. CDR1 is SNHLY, CDR2 FYNNEI, per germline. With V trimmed by 5 bases and J by 4 bases, 8 bases remained unmatched. This CDR3 is 17 amino acids long. The CDR3 DNA sequence: TGTGCCAGCAGTTGGGACAGGGGCGGAGGCGGGGCCAACGTCCTGACTTTC. The encoded protein is CASSWDRGGGGANVLTF. Filled out from reference TRBV2 and TRBJ2-6, the complete variable domain reads EPEVTQTPSHQVTQMGQEVILRCVPISNHLYFYWYRQILGQKVEFLVSFYNNEISEKSEIFDDQFSVERPDGSNFTLKIRSTKLEDSAMYFCASSWDRGGGGANVLTFGAGSRLTVL.

This sequence joins TRBV19 and TRBJ2-5; D not resolved. CDR3 length: 12 residues. Trimming removed 0 bases from V and 5 bases from J, with 4 bases in between. Germline V CDR1 and CDR2: LNHDA, SQIVND (reference sequence). The CDR3 nucleotides read TGTGCCAGTAGTATAGATCGGGAGACCCAGTACTTC. Protein sequence: CASSIDRETQYF.

The chain carries TRBV9 and TRBJ1-1; the D is unclear. V was clipped by 2 bases and J by 0 bases, with 5 bases between them. The CDR3 is 13 residues long. The germline CDR1 and CDR2 sequences are SGDLS and YYNGEE. This chain's CDR3 is CASSVEVNTEAFF. The CDR3 DNA reads as TGTGCCAGCAGCGTCGAGGTGAACACTGAAGCTTTCTTT.

The chain joins TRBV11-2 to TRBJ1-2, with a tentative D call TRBD1 (5 bases). V was cut by 5 bases and J by 9 bases, with 22 bases left in between. The CDR3 spans 15 residues. The germline gives CDR1 SGHAT, CDR2 FQNNGV. The CDR3 DNA reads as TGTGCCAGCAGCCCATCGACAGCCGCAGTTGGAAGCTACACCTTC. Its protein product is CASSPSTAAVGSYTF.

The chain uses TRBV30 and TRBJ1-2; D is perhaps TRBD1 (5 bases). CDR1 is GTSNPN and CDR2 is SVGIG in the germline V gene (reference sequence). V dropped 4 bases and J dropped 6 bases, with 15 bases sitting between them. This CDR3 region has 13 residues. The CDR3 DNA reads TGTGCCTGGAATCCCGGGACCAGGGATGGCTACACCTTC. This encodes CAWNPGTRDGYTF.

V usage is TRBV3-1 (or the pseudogene TRBV3-2) and J usage is TRBJ2-7; D is unresolved. V lost 1 base to trimming and J lost 0 bases, with 7 bases between them. Germline assignment: CDR1 LGHDT and CDR2 YNNKEL (reference sequence). The CDR3 spans 14 residues. CDR3 in DNA: TGTGCCAGCAGCCAAGGGGCGTACTCCTACGAGCAGTACTTC. As protein: CASSQGAYSYEQYF.

The rearrangement joins TRBV7-9 to TRBJ2-3; 7 bases are a match to TRBD2. Trimming took 1 base from V and 0 from J; bases not matched to a gene: 4. Per germline, CDR1 SEHNR and CDR2 FQNEAQ (reference sequence). The CDR3 runs to 16 residues. As DNA, the CDR3 is TGTGCCAGCAGCTTAGATGGGACTATTAGCACAGATACGCAGTATTTT. Amino acid sequence: CASSLDGTISTDTQYF.

The chain recombines TRBV7-8 with TRBJ2-2; TRBD1 agrees at 8 bases. CDR3 size: 15 residues. Per the germline V gene, CDR1 is SGHVS and CDR2 is FQNEAQ. J was trimmed by 4 bases and V by 8 bases; bases with no gene match: 9. The CDR3 protein is CASSPQGAGTGELFF. Written as DNA, the CDR3 is TGTGCCAGCTCTCCTCAGGGGGCAGGCACCGGGGAGCTGTTTTTT.